This T cell receptor (beta chain) appears in the sequencing data of a study of blood T cell repertoires in COVID-19 (dated by TCRdb to about 2020). At the level of the whole study: The collaborator samples originated in the United States, Italy and Spain and spanned the acute and convalescent phases of COVID-19. The prospective study material was composed of cDNA or gDNA derived from T cells, B-cell-depleted T cells, or PBMCs. Deeply sampled blood TCRbeta repertoires from subjects exposed to, actively infected with, or recovered from COVID-19 were included in the dataset. The repertoires were released in a freely available public database meant as a resource for research on the immune response to SARS-CoV-2. The samples were drawn from two sources: the first 160 participants of the ongoing ImmuneRACE study, and fewer than 1,500 subjects contributed by 6 global collaborators. Nearly every sample came with metadata listing a de-identified subject ID, COVID-19 status, age in years and sex. Where HLA class I and class II types were available, the types were taken from metadata supplied by the sample provider, not from assay-based typing. General findings and caveats noted by the study authors: The quantity of clinical and demographic metadata differed by source and by participant and was supplied without curation.

Points on this clone: Its target antigen remains unknown. Base qualities were left out, and no much larger clone turns up one base away.

The CDR3 has 14 amino acids, counting the end cysteine and phenylalanine. Just the 42-base CDR3 DNA is kept, in frame starting at base 1. CDR1 and CDR2 are drawn from the germline V gene: SGHRS, YFSETQ. The junction shows trimming of 3 bases on V and 0 bases on J, plus 6 bases between the germline ends. Participants in the prospective study were aged 18 to 89 years, lived in some 24 United States geographic areas, and enrolled through a virtual design. In the prospective study, cohorts were assigned on the basis of participant-reported clinical history obtained from a screening survey and a study questionnaire. Recovered participants in ImmuneRACE Cohort 3 were defined by two consecutive negative NP/OP PCR tests, clearance by a healthcare professional, or resolution of symptoms. In the prospective study, whole blood, serum and a nasopharyngeal or oropharyngeal swab were collected from each participant by mobile phlebotomists. Over a roughly 2-month period, participants in the prospective study had the option of providing additional blood draws and questionnaires. Blood samples from the prospective study were shipped frozen or at room temperature prior to DNA extraction.

The immunoSEQ Assay, a bias-controlled multiplex PCR, was used to amplify TCRbeta CDR3 regions from genomic DNA. The authors processed their data as follows. The number of nucleated cells in each sample was estimated by amplification of reference gene primers within the assay. To quantify the absolute abundance of each unique TCRbeta CDR3 rearrangement, sequence reads were collapsed and filtered. Productive Simpson clonality was computed per sample as the square root of Simpson's diversity index over productive rearrangements. The table comes from immuneACCESS by way of TCRdb, which keeps in-frame sequences with V and J called. Part of the clones is missing from these tables; in studies checked, under half for an unresolved V gene and the rest for unknown reasons. The V and J calls and the clone size are those of that table, but D and trimming were determined from the DNA. In this sample the table shows 200,000 or so clones, roughly 90% of which occur a single time. Clones ranked in the top ten supply around 8% of the sample.

The sample comprised PBMCs or T cells enriched from blood (not recorded which). The receptor's source is a woman under 30 who had recovered from COVID-19. The rearrangement joined TRBV5-1 to TRBJ1-4, with the D gene not clear enough to name. In nucleotides, the sequence is TGCGCCAGCAGCTGGACTTCAACTAATGAAAAACTGTTTTTT. It is translated as CASSWTSTNEKLFF.